The 11 T cell receptor beta chains listed next were all sequenced from one sample in a study of cytomegalovirus exposure and HLA in healthy donors. The PCR contained 60 Vbeta and 13 Jbeta primers. Assay used: immunoSEQ multiplex PCR; TCRdb lists only in-frame clones, some missing. The repertoire holds some 160,000 clones, with 84% as singletons. Sequenced: PBMCs. The origin of the receptors is a boy aged 2 to 10 in good health and CMV-seronegative.

This chain joins TRBV6-6 and TRBJ1-1; D unresolved. Trimming stripped 0 bases from V and 5 bases from J, with 7 bases between. Per the germline V gene, CDR1 is MNHNY and CDR2 is SVGAGI (reference sequence). The CDR3 consists of 13 residues. The CDR3 loop is CASSYSWRTEAFF. The CDR3 DNA is TGTGCCAGCAGTTACTCCTGGAGGACTGAAGCTTTCTTT.

The chain combines TRBV27 with TRBJ2-1; 10 bases align to TRBD2. Germline V lookup: CDR1 MNHEY, CDR2 SMNVEV (reference sequence). The J segment lost 5 bases and the V segment lost 4 bases, leaving 8 bases of the junction unmatched. CDR3 size: 16 residues. DNA of the CDR3: TGTGCCAGCAGTTATTTTAGCGGGAGGTCGAACAATGAGCAGTTCTTC. Translating gives CASSYFSGRSNNEQFF.

The gene calls are TRBV19 and TRBJ2-1; no reliable D call. Deletions cut 3 bases from V and 7 bases from J, with 13 bases between. Germline assignment: CDR1 LNHDA and CDR2 SQIVND (reference sequence). The CDR3 consists of 14 residues. CDR3 in amino acids: CASSITPARNEQFF. The CDR3 region has the DNA TGTGCCAGTAGTATTACCCCGGCCAGGAATGAGCAGTTCTTC.

The chain is built from TRBV7-9 and TRBJ2-7; TRBD2 is a possible D gene (6 bases). The length of the CDR3 is 15 residues. Trimming left V 7 bases short and J 1 base short, with 17 bases between. Germline V lookup: CDR1 SEHNR, CDR2 FQNEAQ (reference sequence). The CDR3 DNA reads TGTGCCAGCAACCCCCCTGCCGGGAGATCCTACGAGCAGTACTTC. This gives the protein CASNPPAGRSYEQYF.

There are a few counts of this clone. V and J are TRBV15 and TRBJ2-7; TRBD1 might be the D (5 bases). The V end was cut by 0 bases, the J end by 5 bases, with 14 bases between. The CDR3 is 15 amino acids. Germline V gives CDR1 LNHNV, CDR2 YYDKDF (reference sequence). The CDR3 region has the DNA TGTGCCACCAGCAGAGATCTCGCAGGGTCCCACGAGCAGTACTTC. Translating gives CATSRDLAGSHEQYF.

J is TRBJ2-6 and V is TRBV7-6; 9 nucleotides align to TRBD1. The V segment lost 2 bases and the J segment 0 bases; nucleotides outside the gene matches: 14. CDR3 length equals 21 residues. CDR1 and CDR2 from the germline V gene are SGHVS and FNYEAQ. The CDR3 sequence is CASSLSIDGTGSNSGANVLTF. The CDR3 DNA follows: TGTGCCAGCAGCTTATCAATCGACGGGACAGGGTCAAACTCTGGGGCCAACGTCCTGACTTTC.

V gene TRBV2 combines with J gene TRBJ2-2, with 8 bases that match TRBD2. Germline V gene data show CDR1 as SNHLY and CDR2 as FYNNEI. The CDR3 is made up of 15 amino acids. The J segment lost 7 bases and the V segment lost 10 bases, leaving 14 bases of the junction unmatched. The CDR3: CATSISGEPGGELFF. CDR3 DNA sequence: TGTGCCACGTCCATTAGCGGGGAGCCCGGCGGGGAGCTGTTTTTT.

Written as DNA, the CDR3 is TGTGCCAGCAGCTTATATCCGGAGAGAGGGATGTCTGATGAAAAACTGTTTTTT. This translates into CASSLYPERGMSDEKLFF. This sequence joins TRBV11-3 and TRBJ1-4; D unclear. The CDR3 is made up of 18 amino acids. Deletions cut 2 bases from V and 6 bases from J, with 22 bases between. Germline CDR1 reads SGHNT; CDR2 reads YENEEA.

The V call is TRBV5-1, the J call TRBJ2-3; 7 bases fit TRBD1. The germline gives CDR1 SGHRS, CDR2 YFSETQ. Germline trimming cut 2 bases from V and 0 bases from J; bases unmatched to any gene: 3. The CDR3 extends over 15 amino acids. CDR3 in DNA: TGCGCCAGCAGCTTTACGGGACAGAGCACAGATACGCAGTATTTT. The encoded protein is CASSFTGQSTDTQYF.

The chain is built from TRBV2 and TRBJ2-7; 11 bases map to TRBD2. V was pared by 7 bases and J by 5 bases, with 7 bases of the junction left unmatched. CDR1 SNHLY and CDR2 FYNNEI come from the germline V gene. CDR3 size: 14 residues. CDR3 residues: CASKAGTSGNEQYF. The CDR3 coding sequence is TGTGCCAGCAAAGCCGGGACTAGCGGAAACGAGCAGTACTTC.

The J gene is TRBJ1-5, the V gene TRBV27; D uncertain. The CDR3 runs 17 residues. Deletions cut 6 bases from V and 4 bases from J, with 22 bases between. CDR1 is MNHEY, CDR2 SMNVEV, per germline (reference sequence). CDR3 residues: CASSSRIGKGTNQPQHF. In nucleotides, the CDR3 is TGTGCCAGCAGCTCTCGAATCGGGAAGGGTACAAATCAGCCCCAGCATTTT.